Below are 24 T cell receptor beta chains sequenced from a single sample in a study of cytomegalovirus exposure and HLA in healthy donors (dated by TCRdb to 2017 to 2019). The library was generated by the immunoSEQ multiplex PCR assay. A mixture of 60 forward primers for TCR Vbeta segments and 13 reverse primers for TCR Jbeta segments was used in the multiplex PCR. Not all clones reach the TCRdb copy of this immuneACCESS table, which keeps in-frame sequences only. Checked studies attribute under half of the gap to unresolved V genes and leave the rest unexplained. This sample's table contains under 35,000 clones. Approximately 0.71% of the sample rests with the top ten. What was sequenced was PBMCs. The receptors here all came from a man aged 30 to 39 in good health and CMV-seronegative.

The CDR3 spells CAIGEGAGKVGNEQFF. In DNA form, the CDR3 reads TGTGCCATCGGTGAGGGAGCGGGGAAAGTGGGGAATGAGCAGTTCTTC. The gene calls are TRBV30 and TRBJ2-1; 7 bases match TRBD2. The CDR3 runs to 16 residues. V lost 8 bases, J lost 7 bases, and 20 bases stayed unmatched. The germline V gene has CDR1 GTSNPN and CDR2 SVGIG (reference sequence).

J is TRBJ1-1 and V is TRBV11-2, with D possibly being TRBD1 (5 bases). This CDR3 has 12 residues. In germline, CDR1 is SGHAT, CDR2 FQNNGV. Trimming left V 1 base short and J 8 bases short, with 8 bases between. CDR3 region: CASSLVGAEAFF. CDR3 DNA: TGTGCCAGCAGCTTAGTAGGGGCCGAAGCTTTCTTT.

The chain joins TRBV7-2 to TRBJ2-7; TRBD2 aligns across 8 bases. The CDR3 contains 16 residues. Germline-derived CDR1 and CDR2 are SGHTA and FQGNSA. J gave up 9 bases and V 1 base, and 14 bases lay outside the gene matches. In DNA, the CDR3 is TGTGCCAGCAGCTTAGTCGGGGCGGGAGGAGTGGCGGGGCAGTACTTC. Protein product: CASSLVGAGGVAGQYF.

This chain connects TRBV18 to TRBJ2-3; no firm D call. CDR3 length equals 13 residues. The V gene lost 4 bases and the J gene lost 4 bases, with 9 bases spanning the gap. Per germline, CDR1 KGHSH and CDR2 LQKENI. In DNA form, the CDR3 reads TGTGCCAGCTCACGACCCCTAGCAGATACGCAGTATTTT. It specifies CASSRPLADTQYF.

A word on this clone: In the same sample, other DNA sequences code for this CDR3. The chain recombines TRBV5-1 with TRBJ1-1; 8 nucleotides agree with TRBD1. Germline values: CDR1 SGHRS, CDR2 YFSETQ. J lost 1 base, V lost 4 bases, and 6 bases had no gene match. The CDR3 has 15 residues. Here the CDR3 reads CASSPRTGSNTEAFF. For the CDR3, the DNA is TGCGCCAGCAGCCCCAGGACAGGGTCGAACACTGAAGCTTTCTTT.

The J gene is TRBJ2-1, the V gene TRBV6-5, with D possibly being TRBD2 (5 bases). Deletions cut 2 bases from V and 6 bases from J, with 11 bases between. CDR1 and CDR2 from the germline V gene are MNHEY and SVGAGI. The length of the CDR3 is 14 residues. The CDR3 sequence is CASSYLPEGNEQFF. Here the CDR3 DNA reads TGTGCCAGCAGTTACCTTCCCGAGGGCAATGAGCAGTTCTTC.

CDR3 amino acids: CAWSVGSGGARQFF. CDR3 DNA: TGTGCCTGGAGTGTTGGGAGCGGGGGGGCCAGGCAGTTCTTC. The J gene is TRBJ2-1, the V gene TRBV30, with 10 bases identical to TRBD2. Germline assignment: CDR1 GTSNPN and CDR2 SVGIG (reference sequence). The CDR3 sequence is 14 residues long. With 0 bases clipped from V and 12 bases from J, the junction kept 8 bases outside the gene matches.

Written as DNA, the CDR3 is TGTGCCAGTAGTATAGCGGCGGGAGTGGGGCATACGCAGTATTTT. Residues: CASSIAAGVGHTQYF. This rearrangement joins TRBV19 to TRBJ2-3; 7 nucleotides line up with TRBD2. With 1 base clipped from V and 7 bases from J, the junction kept 8 bases outside the gene matches. Germline V gene lookup returns CDR1 LNHDA and CDR2 SQIVND (reference sequence). This CDR3 contains 15 residues. The entire variable domain, with the rest obtained from reference TRBV19 and TRBJ2-3, is as follows: DGGITQSPKYLFRKEGQNVTLSCEQNLNHDAMYWYRQDPGQGLRLIYYSQIVNDFQKGDIAEGYSVSREKKESFPLTVTSAQKNPTAFYLCASSIAAGVGHTQYFGPGTRLTVL.

The chain uses TRBV6-5 and TRBJ1-2; the D is unclear. CDR1 is MNHEY, CDR2 SVGAGI, per germline. Trimming left V 4 bases short and J 1 base short, with 7 bases between. This CDR3 is built from 13 residues. The DNA for the CDR3 is TGTGCCAGCAGTTCCCTGTTTAACTATGGCTACACCTTC. Amino acid sequence: CASSSLFNYGYTF.

Remarks on this clone: The sample holds other DNA sequences that translate to the same CDR3. DNA of the CDR3: TGTGCCAGCTCACCCGGACAGGGCCGAGAGACCCAGTACTTC. Translating it yields CASSPGQGRETQYF. The V gene is TRBV18, the J gene TRBJ2-5, with TRBD1 identical over 8 bases. This CDR3 contains 14 residues. Germline V gene lookup returns CDR1 KGHSH and CDR2 LQKENI. With 3 bases clipped from V and 4 bases from J, the junction kept 4 bases outside the gene matches.

As concerns this clone: Its ends do not fully match the called genes, so a read error is possible. This sequence joins TRBV6-5 and TRBJ1-6; TRBD1 matches at 10 bases. Germline V CDR1 and CDR2: MNHEY, SVGAGI. The CDR3 is 15 residues long. The CDR3 protein is CASSDSGTGDSPLHF. Written as DNA, the CDR3 is TGTGCCAGCAGTGACTCCGGGACAGGGGACTCACCCCTCCACTTT.

The V and J genes are TRBV5-8 and TRBJ2-6; D uncertain. V was pared by 4 bases and J by 4 bases, with 6 bases between. The germline CDR1 and CDR2 sequences are SGHTS and YDEGEE. The CDR3 covers 13 residues. Here the CDR3 reads CASSLQGANVLTF. CDR3 bases: TGTGCCAGCAGCCTCCAGGGGGCCAACGTCCTGACTTTC.

The gene calls are TRBV7-9 and TRBJ2-7, with a possible D match to TRBD1 (6 bases). Trimming left V 0 bases short and J 2 bases short, with 8 bases between. From germline, CDR1 is SEHNR and CDR2 FQNEAQ (reference sequence). This CDR3 has 14 residues. CDR3 residues: CASSLADRTYEQYF. DNA of the CDR3: TGTGCCAGCAGCTTAGCAGACAGGACCTACGAGCAGTACTTC.

The chain is built from TRBV5-5 and TRBJ2-7; 10 bases are a match to TRBD1. Germline CDR1 and CDR2: SGHKS and YYEKEE (reference sequence). CDR3 size: 16 residues. The ends lost 2 bases at V and 3 bases at J; junction bases unmatched: 8. Here the CDR3 DNA reads TGTGCCAGCAGCTTTGACGACAGGGGGCCTAGCTACGAGCAGTACTTC. It yields the protein CASSFDDRGPSYEQYF. Looking up the rest from reference TRBV5-5 and TRBJ2-7 gives the full variable domain: DAGVTQSPTHLIKTRGQQVTLRCSPISGHKSVSWYQQVLGQGPQFIFQYYEKEERGRGNFPDRFSARQFPNYSSELNVNALLLGDSALYLCASSFDDRGPSYEQYFGPGTRLTVT.

This chain connects TRBV9 to TRBJ2-5, with no clear D. CDR3 size: 13 residues. Trimming took off 4 bases at V and 4 bases at J, with 11 bases between the two ends. Germline CDR1 SGDLS, CDR2 YYNGEE. Here the CDR3 DNA reads TGTGCCAGCAGCTTGCCGCCCAGAGAGACCCAGTACTTC. It translates to CASSLPPRETQYF.

The chain joins TRBV19 to TRBJ2-6; D is undetermined. The CDR3 has 15 amino acids. Germline lookup yields CDR1 LNHDA and CDR2 SQIVND (reference sequence). Trimming removed 5 bases at V and 2 bases at J, with 10 bases between. In nucleotides, the CDR3 is TGTGCCAGTAGTTTGTTAGTTACTGGGGCCAACGTCCTGACTTTC. Protein: CASSLLVTGANVLTF. Variable domain in full (rest from reference TRBV19 and TRBJ2-6): DGGITQSPKYLFRKEGQNVTLSCEQNLNHDAMYWYRQDPGQGLRLIYYSQIVNDFQKGDIAEGYSVSREKKESFPLTVTSAQKNPTAFYLCASSLLVTGANVLTFGAGSRLTVL.

J is TRBJ2-5 and V is TRBV5-1; D is possibly TRBD2 (6 bases). V lost 2 bases and J 13 bases, leaving 24 bases between the germline ends. Germline V gene sequence: CDR1 SGHRS, CDR2 YFSETQ. The CDR3 length is 15 residues. The CDR3 nucleotides read TGCGCCAGCAGCTTTTTGAGGGTACCGGGAGTTGTAAGGTACTTC. This encodes CASSFLRVPGVVRYF. Complete variable domain (other parts from reference TRBV5-1 and TRBJ2-5): KAGVTQTPRYLIKTRGQQVTLSCSPISGHRSVSWYQQTPGQGLQFLFEYFSETQRNKGNFPGRFSGRQFSNSRSEMNVSTLELGDSALYLCASSFLRVPGVVRYFGPGTRLLVL.

V is TRBV18 and J is TRBJ2-5; TRBD1 might be the D (6 bases). CDR3 size: 13 residues. Trimming took off 3 bases at V and 4 bases at J, with 9 bases between the two ends. Germline CDR1 is KGHSH and CDR2 is LQKENI. The CDR3 sequence: CASSPQGRETQYF. CDR3 DNA sequence: TGTGCCAGCTCACCGCAGGGGCGAGAGACCCAGTACTTC.

This chain uses TRBV6-1 with TRBJ2-7; 11 nucleotides align to TRBD2. The CDR3 extends over 17 amino acids. Germline V gene lookup returns CDR1 MNHNS and CDR2 SASEGT. With 3 bases clipped from V and 0 bases from J, the junction kept 7 bases outside the gene matches. CDR3 region: CASSDWTSGSGSYEQYF. Written as DNA, the CDR3 is TGTGCCAGCAGTGATTGGACTAGCGGGTCTGGCTCCTACGAGCAGTACTTC.

CDR3 sequence reads: CASSLVQRNPTDTQYF. As DNA, the CDR3 is TGCGCCAGCAGCTTGGTACAGCGGAACCCCACAGATACGCAGTATTTT. The chain is built from TRBV5-1 and TRBJ2-3, with a weak D call TRBD2 (5 bases). Trimming removed 0 bases from V and 2 bases from J, with 13 bases in between. CDR3 size: 16 residues. Germline V lookup: CDR1 SGHRS, CDR2 YFSETQ.

The genes are TRBV18 and TRBJ2-3, with TRBD2 identical over 8 bases. The V gene end was trimmed by 2 bases and the J gene end by 6 bases; junction bases not matched to a gene: 16. Germline lookup yields CDR1 KGHSH and CDR2 LQKENI. CDR3 length equals 18 residues. The CDR3 coding sequence is TGTGCCAGCTCACCAGTATTTTCTAGCGGGTCCCCCGGGGATACGCAGTATTTT. Its translation is CASSPVFSSGSPGDTQYF.

The chain joins TRBV28 to TRBJ2-2; maybe TRBD2 (6 bases). The CDR3 length is 15 residues. V was clipped by 2 bases and J by 7 bases, with 14 bases between them. The V gene's germline CDR1 is MDHEN and CDR2 SYDVKM. CDR3 sequence (DNA): TGTGCCAGCAGTTTACCTAGCGCCAGGGTCGGGGAGCTGTTTTTT. It translates to CASSLPSARVGELFF.

The genes are TRBV7-9 and TRBJ1-6; TRBD1 matches 8 bases. Germline CDR1 SEHNR, CDR2 FQNEAQ (reference sequence). The J segment lost 7 bases and the V segment lost 6 bases, leaving 8 bases of the junction unmatched. The CDR3 has 15 residues. The CDR3 sequence: CASSRIGQGNSPLHF. CDR3 nucleotide sequence: TGTGCCAGCAGTAGGATCGGACAGGGCAATTCACCCCTCCACTTT. Together with reference TRBV7-9 and TRBJ1-6, the CDR3 gives the full variable domain: DTGVSQNPRHKITKRGQNVTFRCDPISEHNRLYWYRQTLGQGPEFLTYFQNEAQLEKSRLLSDRFSAERPKGSFSTLEIQRTEQGDSAMYLCASSRIGQGNSPLHFGNGTRLTVT.

The chain links TRBV7-9 to TRBJ2-6; 11 bases are shared with TRBD1. Germline V lookup: CDR1 SEHNR, CDR2 FQNEAQ (reference sequence). The CDR3 extends over 18 amino acids. The V gene end was trimmed by 5 bases and the J gene end by 2 bases; junction bases not matched to a gene: 8. This CDR3 is CASSTGQGVYTGANVLTF. CDR3 DNA sequence: TGTGCCAGCAGCACGGGACAGGGGGTGTATACTGGGGCCAACGTCCTGACTTTC.